This is a list of T cell receptor beta chains from one sample in a study of blood T cell repertoires in COVID-19. Only in-frame clones appear in the TCRdb table, and some are missing; sequencing was by immunoSEQ multiplex PCR. This table holds around 95,000 clones, 80% found once. The sequencing input was peripheral blood. These receptors originate from a man in his 70s with active or convalescent COVID-19. Each CDR3 is given with its conserved first and last residue. D genes are given only for firm matches. For some rows the clone size is stated as once, few or many, or as a class when expanded; others skip it.

CDR3 length | clone size | J gene | V gene | D gene | CDR3 protein | CDR3 DNA
16 | NA | TRBJ2-3 | TRBV28 | TRBD1 | CASTPGRTGGTDTQYF | TGTGCCAGCACCCCAGGAAGGACAGGCGGCACAGATACGCAGTATTTT
16 | NA | TRBJ2-7 | TRBV5-1 | TRBD2 | CASSLARTSRNYEQYF | TGCGCCAGCAGCTTGGCTCGGACTAGCCGTAACTACGAGCAGTACTTC
12 | NA | TRBJ2-1 | TRBV7-3 | TRBD1 | CASSPTGEEQFF | TGTGCCAGCAGCCCTACAGGGGAGGAGCAGTTCTTC
16 | NA | TRBJ2-2 | TRBV6-2/TRBV6-3 | NA | CASSYGGTVNTGELFF | TGTGCCAGCAGTTACGGCGGGACAGTGAACACCGGGGAGCTGTTTTTT
14 | NA | TRBJ2-5 | TRBV15 | NA | CATSRQGSQETQYF | TGTGCCACCAGCAGACAGGGGTCACAAGAGACCCAGTACTTC
22 | NA | TRBJ2-1 | TRBV5-1 | TRBD2 | CASSWDPEGLAGALGFYNEQFF | TGCGCCAGCAGCTGGGACCCGGAGGGACTAGCGGGAGCCTTAGGGTTCTACAATGAGCAGTTCTTC
15 | once | TRBJ2-5 | TRBV7-8 | NA | CASSFDGSGQETQYF | TGTGCCAGCAGCTTTGATGGTAGCGGTCAAGAGACCCAGTACTTC
16 | NA | TRBJ1-2 | TRBV7-2 | NA | CASSFQWTASNYGYTF | TGTGCCAGCAGCTTCCAATGGACAGCTTCAAACTATGGCTACACCTTC
13 | NA | TRBJ2-7 | TRBV7-2 | NA | CASSLGATYEQYF | TGTGCCAGCAGCCTAGGGGCAACCTACGAGCAGTACTTC
13 | once | TRBJ1-5 | TRBV6-2/TRBV6-3 | NA | CASSYDTAQPQHF | TGTGCCAGCAGTTACGACACCGCTCAGCCCCAGCATTTT
16 | NA | TRBJ2-1 | TRBV19 | TRBD2 | CASSSLTSGKYNEQFF | TGTGCCAGTAGTAGCCTCACTAGCGGGAAATACAATGAGCAGTTCTTC
8 | NA | TRBJ2-7 | TRBV24-1 | NA | CYCGEQYF | TGTTATTGCGGCGAGCAGTACTTC
11 | NA | TRBJ2-7 | TRBV29-1 | TRBD2 | CSGAGRNEQYF | TGCAGCGGAGCGGGAAGGAACGAGCAGTACTTC
14 | NA | TRBJ1-5 | TRBV5-3 | NA | CARSCDKGNQPQHF | TGTGCCAGAAGCTGTGACAAGGGCAATCAGCCCCAGCATTTT
14 | NA | TRBJ2-7 | TRBV5-1 | NA | CASSAGGTLYEQYF | TGCGCCAGCAGCGCCGGGGGGACACTATACGAGCAGTACTTC
18 | NA | TRBJ2-7 | TRBV6-1 | TRBD1 | CASSETGFLRDRVYEQYF | TGTGCCAGCAGTGAAACGGGGTTCCTGAGGGACAGGGTCTACGAGCAGTACTTC
13 | NA | TRBJ1-2 | TRBV2 | NA | CASTRQPPEGYTF | TGTGCCAGCACTAGACAGCCCCCTGAGGGCTACACCTTC
15 | NA | TRBJ1-2 | TRBV7-2 | NA | CASSLGPTENYGYTF | TGTGCCAGCAGCTTAGGACCGACGGAGAACTATGGCTACACCTTC
17 | NA | TRBJ2-1 | TRBV24-1 | TRBD2 | CATSPSRSGLAGNEQFF | TGTGCCACCAGTCCTAGCCGGTCGGGACTAGCCGGCAATGAGCAGTTCTTC
14 | NA | TRBJ2-7 | TRBV24-1 | NA | CATSDNEKTYEQYF | TGTGCCACCAGTGATAACGAGAAAACCTACGAGCAGTACTTC
13 | once | TRBJ2-7 | TRBV29-1 | TRBD2 | CSVWTSGGGEQYF | TGCAGCGTCTGGACTAGCGGGGGGGGTGAGCAGTACTTC
13 | NA | TRBJ2-5 | TRBV28 | NA | CASSPDPRETQYF | TGTGCCAGCAGCCCTGACCCCAGGGAGACCCAGTACTTC
14 | NA | TRBJ1-5 | TRBV21-1 | NA | CASRGSRGGQPQHF | TGTGCCAGCAGGGGCTCCCGGGGGGGACAGCCCCAGCATTTT
17 | NA | TRBJ2-1 | TRBV5-5 | TRBD2 | CASSFRSASGGPGEQFF | TGTGCCAGCAGCTTCCGTTCCGCTAGCGGGGGGCCGGGTGAGCAGTTCTTC
14 | NA | TRBJ2-5 | TRBV20-1 | TRBD2 | CSASVSGGSGTQYF | TGCAGTGCTAGTGTTAGCGGGGGGTCGGGGACCCAGTACTTC
16 | NA | TRBJ2-5 | TRBV5-1 | TRBD2 | CASTRTTSGIKETQYF | TGCGCCAGCACCCGGACGACTAGCGGGATTAAAGAGACCCAGTACTTC
15 | once | TRBJ2-2 | TRBV9 | TRBD1 | CASSSRQGRAGELFF | TGTGCCAGCAGCTCCCGACAGGGTCGGGCCGGGGAGCTGTTTTTT
17 | NA | TRBJ2-5 | TRBV7-2 | NA | CASSFRVGVGGEETQYF | TGTGCCAGCAGCTTTAGGGTAGGAGTAGGGGGTGAGGAGACCCAGTACTTC
16 | NA | TRBJ2-2 | TRBV3-1/TRBV3-2 | NA | CASSQNRETLTGELFF | TGTGCCAGCAGCCAAAATCGGGAGACACTCACCGGGGAGCTGTTTTTT
13 | NA | TRBJ1-1 | TRBV19 | NA | CASSIMTDTEAFF | TGTGCCAGTAGTATAATGACAGACACTGAAGCTTTCTTT
18 | once | TRBJ2-1 | TRBV24-1 | TRBD2 | CATSDSRPPSGGRYEQFF | TGTGCCACCAGTGATTCGCGACCACCTAGCGGGGGGAGGTATGAGCAGTTCTTC
13 | NA | TRBJ2-3 | TRBV6-4 | NA | CASRGPNTDTQYF | TGTGCCAGCAGGGGCCCTAACACAGATACGCAGTATTTT
15 | NA | TRBJ2-1 | TRBV6-1 | TRBD2 | CASSELAGANNEQFF | TGTGCCAGCAGTGAATTAGCGGGGGCCAACAATGAGCAGTTCTTC
13 | few | TRBJ1-5 | TRBV24-1 | NA | CATSDFRGQPQHF | TGTGCCACCAGTGATTTCAGGGGACAGCCCCAGCATTTT
20 | NA | TRBJ2-2 | TRBV4-3 | NA | CASSQDSLASDIPNTGELFF | TGCGCCAGCAGCCAAGATTCCCTCGCCAGCGATATTCCGAACACCGGGGAGCTGTTTTTT